This TCR beta chain was obtained from a study of patients and donors after allogeneic stem cell transplantation (dated by TCRdb to 2020 to 2022). There are a few counts of this clonotype. No antigen is known for it. Per-base quality was not reported, and no clone a single base away is much larger than it. From the cysteine up to the phenylalanine, the CDR3 has a length of 16 residues. The DNA shown is the 48-base CDR3, in frame from base 1. V is reduced by 0 bases and J by 0 bases, leaving a spacing of 9 bases between them. CDR1 and CDR2, looked up from the germline V gene, are SGHAT and FQNNGV. Preparation of the library involved RT-PCR. The sequencing machine was a NextSeq 550. TCRdb reprocessed the public reads (quality trimming at Q25 with fastp, clone calling with MiXCR) and kept in-frame beta chains. Every distinct CDR3 protein forms one entry, paired with its most common genes and DNA. The sample profile shows roughly 960,000 distinct CDR3 sequences; roughly 17% of them were found once. Roughly 6% of the sample is held by the ten biggest clonotypes.

Sequencing input: blood, either unsorted or a sorted T cell fraction (not recorded which). This receptor was identified in a human donor who was either an allogeneic HSCT recipient or a stem cell or donor lymphocyte infusion donor (not recorded which). It is not recorded whose cells these are; they may come from a transplant donor. The rearranged segments are TRBV11-2 and TRBJ1-3; a tentative D call is TRBD1 (5 bases match). CDR3 reads: CASSLDHRSSGNTIYF. The DNA is as follows: TGTGCCAGCAGCTTAGACCACAGGAGCTCTGGAAACACCATATATTTT.